This T cell receptor (beta chain) comes out of a study of metastatic and nonmetastatic thyroid tumors. As for the study in general: Both malignant and benign thyroid patients supplied peripheral blood and tumor or nodule tissue samples, across which the repertoires of these patients were then compared.

Only a few counts were recorded for this clone. No antigen is known for it. TCRdb recomputed clones from the PCR reads via MiXCR. The sample includes roughly 4,000 clones, 36% of them seen just once. Study-wide results and limits: Reports indicated that malignant thyroid tumors showed significantly higher TCR beta diversity than benign nodules did, in blood and tumor.

Ahead of thyroid surgery, no patient had received treatment of any kind. Source material: tumor tissue. This receptor was taken from a female donor with papillary thyroid cancer or a benign thyroid nodule (not recorded which). Some clones in this sample may be carry-over from other donors' samples.

DNA for the CDR3: TGTGTGATCGGATCCTACGAGCAGTACTTC. Protein sequence: CVIGSYEQYF. The chain has TRBV28 and TRBJ2-7; D is uncertain. CDR3 length equals 10 residues. Germline V gene sequence: CDR1 MDHEN, CDR2 SYDVKM.